The TCR beta chain described here comes from a study of shared clonotypes between healthy human individuals. This table comes from immunoSEQ multiplex PCR, and its TCRdb copy is limited to in-frame clones, with some not included. This repertoire shows roughly 2.5 million clones, 90% to 95% found once; its top ten account for roughly 0.13%. Trimming left V 6 bases short and J 3 bases short, with 11 bases between. The germline V gene has CDR1 PRHDT and CDR2 FYEKMQ (reference sequence). This CDR3 is built from 14 residues. The genes are TRBV13 and TRBJ2-2; a possible D gene is TRBD2 (5 bases). Material: naive CD4+ T cells sorted from blood. Subset reported: CD45RA+ positively selected. This clonotype was sampled from a man between 18 and 29 years old in good health. The CDR3 sequence: CASRRRGDTGELFF. The DNA of the CDR3 is TGTGCCAGCAGGCGCCGGGGTGACACCGGGGAGCTGTTTTTT.